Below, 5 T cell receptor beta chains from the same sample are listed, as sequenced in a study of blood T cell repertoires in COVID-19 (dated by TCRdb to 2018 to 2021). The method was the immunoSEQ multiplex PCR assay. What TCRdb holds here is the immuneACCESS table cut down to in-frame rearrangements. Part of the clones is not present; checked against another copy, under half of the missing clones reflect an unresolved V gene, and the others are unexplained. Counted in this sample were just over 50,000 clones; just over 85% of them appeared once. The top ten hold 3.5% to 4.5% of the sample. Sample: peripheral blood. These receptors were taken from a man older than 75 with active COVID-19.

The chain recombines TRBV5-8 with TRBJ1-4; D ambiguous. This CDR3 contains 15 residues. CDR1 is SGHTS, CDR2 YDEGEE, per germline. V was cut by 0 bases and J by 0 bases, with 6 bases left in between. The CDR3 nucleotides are TGTGCCAGCAGCTTGGGAGCGACAACTAATGAAAAACTGTTTTTT. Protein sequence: CASSLGATTNEKLFF.

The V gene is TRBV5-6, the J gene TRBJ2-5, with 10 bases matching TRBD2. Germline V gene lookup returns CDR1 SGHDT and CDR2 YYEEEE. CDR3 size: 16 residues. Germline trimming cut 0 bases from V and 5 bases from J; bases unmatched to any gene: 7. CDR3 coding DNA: TGTGCCAGCAGCTTGGGGCTAGCGGGAGTAGGGGAGACCCAGTACTTC. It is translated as CASSLGLAGVGETQYF. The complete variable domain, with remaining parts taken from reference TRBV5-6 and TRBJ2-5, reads DAGVTQSPTHLIKTRGQQVTLRCSPKSGHDTVSWYQQALGQGPQFIFQYYEEEERQRGNFPDRFSGHQFPNYSSELNVNALLLGDSALYLCASSLGLAGVGETQYFGPGTRLLVL.

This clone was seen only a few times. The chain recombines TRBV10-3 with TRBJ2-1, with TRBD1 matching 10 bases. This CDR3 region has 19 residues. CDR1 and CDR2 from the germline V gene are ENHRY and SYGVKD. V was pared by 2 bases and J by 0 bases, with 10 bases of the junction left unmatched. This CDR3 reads CAISERGDRGPSSYNEQFF. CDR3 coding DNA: TGTGCCATCAGTGAGAGGGGGGACAGGGGCCCGAGCTCCTACAATGAGCAGTTCTTC.

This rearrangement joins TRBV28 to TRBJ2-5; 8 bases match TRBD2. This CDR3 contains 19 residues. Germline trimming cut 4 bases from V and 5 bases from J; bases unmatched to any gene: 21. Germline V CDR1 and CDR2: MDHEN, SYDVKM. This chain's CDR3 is CASSSLTAGTRGNRETQYF. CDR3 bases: TGTGCCAGCAGTTCCCTGACAGCCGGGACTAGGGGCAATAGGGAGACCCAGTACTTC. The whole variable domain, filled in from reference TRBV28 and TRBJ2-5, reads DVKVTQSSRYLVKRTGEKVFLECVQDMDHENMFWYRQDPGLGLRLIYFSYDVKMKEKGDIPEGYSVSREKKERFSLILESASTNQTSMYLCASSSLTAGTRGNRETQYFGPGTRLLVL.

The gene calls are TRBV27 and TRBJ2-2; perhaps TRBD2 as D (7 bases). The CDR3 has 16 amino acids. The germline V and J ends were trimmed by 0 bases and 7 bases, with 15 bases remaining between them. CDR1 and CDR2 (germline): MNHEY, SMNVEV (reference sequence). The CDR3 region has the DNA TGTGCCAGCAGTTTATCTGGCGGGGGCGCCATCGGGGAGCTGTTTTTT. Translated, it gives CASSLSGGGAIGELFF.